These 6 T cell receptor beta chains came from one sample sequenced in a study of spatial heterogeneity in lung cancer. As for time point: blood at routine non-recurrence follow-up after resection. TCRdb called the 5' RACE reads again in MiXCR, with one record for every CDR3 protein. The sample contains 42,000 or so distinct CDR3 sequences, about 10% of which appear only once. The sequencing used PBMCs, collected at follow-up. These receptors were obtained from a female donor with early-stage non-small cell lung cancer.

This clonotype occurred many times. V usage is TRBV7-8 and J usage is TRBJ2-7; possible D gene TRBD2, 6 bases. V was trimmed by 3 bases and J by 7 bases, leaving 13 bases between them. Germline CDR1 reads SGHVS; CDR2 reads FQNEAQ. This CDR3 region has 13 residues. CDR3 region: CASSFAPGREQYF. DNA of the CDR3: TGTGCCAGCAGCTTTGCGCCAGGGAGGGAGCAGTACTTC.

This clonotype has a count of ten or more. This rearrangement joins TRBV3-1 to TRBJ1-2; 8 bases line up with TRBD1. J lost 4 bases, V lost 6 bases, and 10 bases had no gene match. CDR1 and CDR2 (germline): LGHDT, YNNKEL (reference sequence). The CDR3 runs to 15 residues. CDR3 region: CASSRDRRSTYGYTF. The CDR3 nucleotides are TGTGCCAGCAGTCGGGACAGGAGATCGACCTATGGCTACACCTTC.

This clonotype was observed many times. This rearrangement joins TRBV20-1 to TRBJ1-1, with 10 bases fitting TRBD1. CDR3 size: 15 residues. Germline V gene lookup returns CDR1 DFQATT and CDR2 SNEGSKA (reference sequence). V shed 1 base, J shed 4 bases, and the junction held 6 bases outside the gene matches. Here the CDR3 DNA reads TGCAGTGCTAGAGGCGGACAGGGGGGAATCACTGAAGCTTTCTTT. This gives the protein CSARGGQGGITEAFF.

This clonotype was observed at least ten times. The V gene is TRBV12-3 or TRBV12-4, the J gene TRBJ2-4, with D tentatively TRBD1 (5 bases). Trimming took 5 bases from V and 1 from J, leaving 24 bases between them. The CDR3 loop spans 19 amino acids. CDR3 sequence: CASSLNTFRASGAKNIQYF. In nucleotides, the CDR3 is TGTGCCAGCAGTCTGAACACCTTTCGGGCGTCAGGGGCCAAAAACATTCAGTACTTC.

Many counts were recorded for this clonotype. The rearrangement uses TRBV5-1 and TRBJ2-7; D is perhaps TRBD2 (5 bases). CDR1 SGHRS and CDR2 YFSETQ come from the germline V gene. Deletions cut 0 bases from V and 5 bases from J, with 12 bases between. CDR3 length equals 14 residues. In DNA form, the CDR3 reads TGCGCCAGCAGCTTGGAAGGCTCCGGGGACGAGCAGTACTTC. Protein: CASSLEGSGDEQYF.

This clonotype has ten or more counts. This rearrangement joins TRBV7-8 to TRBJ2-3, with D perhaps TRBD2 (6 bases). Germline V lookup: CDR1 SGHVS, CDR2 FQNEAQ. The ends were cut back, 7 bases at V and 0 bases at J, with 17 bases in the middle. The CDR3 covers 16 residues. CDR3 sequence (DNA): TGTGCCAGCAACCCTCGGAGGGGAGGAAGCACAGATACGCAGTATTTT. Translated: CASNPRRGGSTDTQYF.